This TCR beta chain was documented in a study of blood T cell repertoires in COVID-19. Here immunoSEQ multiplex PCR was the method, and the copy in TCRdb shows in-frame clones only, minus some. Of about 220,000 clones listed, under 90% are singletons. Trimming shortened V by 5 bases and J by 1 base, and 6 bases separated the two germline ends. The V gene's germline CDR1 is MNHEY and CDR2 SMNVEV (reference sequence). CDR3 length equals 13 residues. The rearrangement joins TRBV27 to TRBJ1-3; a possible D gene is TRBD1 (5 bases). Sequencing was carried out using PBMCs or T cells enriched from blood (not recorded which). The source of this sequence is a woman aged 45-65 years who had been exposed to COVID-19. CDR3 in amino acids: CASSRGSGNTIYF. The CDR3 nucleotides are TGTGCCAGCAGTAGGGGATCTGGAAACACCATATATTTT.